This TCR beta chain was identified in a study of CD8 T cells in ankylosing spondylitis (TCRdb year 2017). About the study as a whole: The study profiled T cell receptor beta repertoires in healthy donors and ankylosing spondylitis patients to find disease-linked TCR variants. The full study cohort was made up of under 30 ankylosing spondylitis patients and about a hundred healthy donors. Peripheral blood was sampled, and synovial fluid was additionally collected from ankylosing spondylitis patients. Findings and caveats that apply to the study as a whole: The disease-linked clones were reported as significantly enriched in matched synovial fluid samples from ankylosing spondylitis patients. The disease-linked clones had a CD8+ phenotype and were found at relatively low frequencies in peripheral blood. Some of the motif variants had been reported before in the synovial fluid and blood of reactive arthritis patients, a finding that suggests common disease-initiation mechanisms. Blood from ankylosing spondylitis patients appeared to be characterized by a TCR beta motif made up of several highly homologous amino acid variants.

This clonotype was seen many times. Its antigen specificity is not known. Base-call qualities are not available, and no considerably larger clone is one nucleotide away. This sample was sequenced with an Illumina HiSeq 2500. Quantitative 5'-RACE with molecular barcodes was the method used to prepare the TCR beta libraries. The original pipeline was this. A new computational method, built on a probabilistic model of VDJ rearrangement, was used to identify disease-linked TCR variants. TCRdb cleaned the public reads at Q25 with fastp, built clones with MiXCR and kept in-frame beta chains. One record per CDR3 amino acid sequence lists the most common genes and DNA. The V and J calls here are based on TCRdb, not the publication. This sample gives about 240,000 distinct CDR3 sequences in total; about 24% of them show up just once. Clones ranked in the top ten supply roughly 0.67% of the sample. Trimming accounts for 6 bases at V and 4 bases at J, while the number of junction bases matched to no gene is 3. The CDR3 covers 13 residues, taking in both the cysteine and the phenylalanine. The only DNA kept is the CDR3, 39 bases in frame from the first base. CDR1 and CDR2 (WSHSY, SAAADI) derive from the germline V gene.

Sequences were obtained from blood, either unsorted or a sorted T cell fraction (not recorded which). The sequence links TRBV10-2 to TRBJ2-4, with 7 middle bases fitting TRBD2. The TCR was taken from a male donor with ankylosing spondylitis or in good health (not recorded which). The bases are TGCGCCAGCAGGTGGGGGGGGAAAAACATTCAGTACTTC. This codes for CASRWGGKNIQYF.